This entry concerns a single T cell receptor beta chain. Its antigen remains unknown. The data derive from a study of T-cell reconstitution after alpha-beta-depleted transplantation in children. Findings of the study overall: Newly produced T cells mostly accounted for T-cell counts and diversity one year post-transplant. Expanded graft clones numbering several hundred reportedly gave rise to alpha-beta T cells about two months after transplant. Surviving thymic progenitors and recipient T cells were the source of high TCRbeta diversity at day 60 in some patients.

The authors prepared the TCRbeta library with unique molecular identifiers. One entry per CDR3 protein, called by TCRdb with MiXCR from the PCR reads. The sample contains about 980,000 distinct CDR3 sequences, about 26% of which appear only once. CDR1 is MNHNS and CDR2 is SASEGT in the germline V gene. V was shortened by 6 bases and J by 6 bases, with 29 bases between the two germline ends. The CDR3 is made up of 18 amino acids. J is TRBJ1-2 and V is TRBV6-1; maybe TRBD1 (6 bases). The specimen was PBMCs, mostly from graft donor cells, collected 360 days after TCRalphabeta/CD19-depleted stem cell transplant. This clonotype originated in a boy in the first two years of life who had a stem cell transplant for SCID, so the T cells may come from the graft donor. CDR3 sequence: CASSSSVQGRRNGNGYTF. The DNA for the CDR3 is TGTGCCAGCAGCTCATCGGTACAGGGAAGGAGGAATGGGAATGGCTACACCTTC.